Listed here are 8 T cell receptor beta chains from one sample, sequenced in a study of cytomegalovirus exposure and HLA in healthy donors (dated by TCRdb to about 2017). The library was made by the immunoSEQ multiplex PCR assay. For the multiplex PCR, a mixture combining 60 forward primers for TCR Vbeta segments and 13 reverse primers for TCR Jbeta segments was used. The table was pulled from immuneACCESS by TCRdb, which kept in-frame rearrangements only. Such tables lose some clones; where checked, under half of the loss comes from unresolved V genes, and the rest has no known cause. Across this sample there are nearly 100,000 clones, with approximately 9% seen only once. Clones ranked in the top ten supply approximately 5.1% of the sample. The sample comprised PBMCs. Receptors were obtained from a man aged 45-60 years in good health and CMV-seropositive.

This clone has a handful of counts. This sequence joins TRBV5-6 and TRBJ1-5; D is possibly TRBD1 (6 bases). V lost 1 base to trimming and J lost 5 bases, with 16 bases between them. This CDR3 has 16 amino acids. CDR1 and CDR2 (germline): SGHDT, YYEEEE. CDR3 nucleotide sequence: TGTGCCAGCAGCTTGCTTTACGGACAGACTGATCAGCCCCAGCATTTT. Amino acids: CASSLLYGQTDQPQHF.

This clone occurred a few times. This specimen includes other DNA sequences encoding the same CDR3. The chain is built from TRBV28 and TRBJ2-7; the D is unclear. There are 11 residues in the CDR3. Trimming removed 4 bases from V and 4 bases from J, with 5 bases in between. Germline CDR1 is MDHEN and CDR2 is SYDVKM. The CDR3 bases are TGTGCCAGCAGTTCTTTATACGAGCAGTACTTC. This gives the protein CASSSLYEQYF.

The chain has TRBV27 and TRBJ1-6; D gene unclear. This CDR3 comprises 15 residues. Trimming pared 1 base from V and 3 bases from J, leaving 7 bases between. CDR1 MNHEY and CDR2 SMNVEV come from the germline V gene (reference sequence). The CDR3: CASSLYNSYNSPLHF. CDR3 in DNA: TGTGCCAGCAGTTTATATAACAGCTATAATTCACCCCTCCACTTT.

The table lists this clone with a few counts. The V and J genes are TRBV6-6 and TRBJ2-7, with a tentative D call TRBD2 (6 bases). The germline V gene encodes CDR1 MNHNY and CDR2 SVGAGI (reference sequence). The CDR3 has 13 residues. V was clipped by 5 bases and J by 4 bases, with 12 bases between them. The DNA of the CDR3 is TGTGCCAGCAGTATTGGGGCGGGGTACGAGCAGTACTTC. It yields the protein CASSIGAGYEQYF.

The genes are TRBV2 and TRBJ1-1, with no clear D. Trimming pared 1 base from V and 4 bases from J, leaving 7 bases between. Per the germline V gene, CDR1 is SNHLY and CDR2 is FYNNEI. The CDR3 sequence is 13 residues long. This CDR3 reads CASSEGARTEAFF. Written as DNA, the CDR3 is TGTGCCAGCAGTGAAGGGGCTCGCACTGAAGCTTTCTTT.

This clone was seen more than once but under ten times. The V gene is TRBV5-8, the J gene TRBJ2-3; 8 nucleotides agree with TRBD2. Per the germline V gene, CDR1 is SGHTS and CDR2 is YDEGEE. There are 17 residues in the CDR3. The V segment lost 0 bases and the J segment 0 bases; nucleotides outside the gene matches: 6. This chain's CDR3 is CASSLGGASGSTDTQYF. DNA of the CDR3: TGTGCCAGCAGCTTGGGAGGGGCTAGCGGGAGCACAGATACGCAGTATTTT.

The rearrangement uses TRBV5-1 and TRBJ1-3, with TRBD1 identical over 7 bases. The germline CDR1 and CDR2 sequences are SGHRS and YFSETQ. The CDR3 spans 15 residues. J was trimmed by 8 bases and V by 4 bases; bases with no gene match: 12. This CDR3 reads CASSLTGETGDTIYF. The CDR3 DNA follows: TGCGCCAGCAGCCTCACAGGGGAAACAGGGGACACCATATATTTT.

The J gene is TRBJ1-1, the V gene TRBV5-1; no clear D. CDR1 and CDR2 (germline): SGHRS, YFSETQ. This CDR3 has 14 amino acids. V was cut by 2 bases and J by 2 bases, with 10 bases left in between. The chain's CDR3 is CASSFTGDNTEAFF. DNA of the CDR3: TGCGCCAGCAGCTTTACCGGAGATAACACTGAAGCTTTCTTT.